This T cell receptor beta chain was sequenced during a study of patients and donors after allogeneic stem cell transplantation. TCRdb reprocessed the RT-PCR reads via MiXCR and lists one record per CDR3 protein. The data show about 400,000 distinct CDR3 sequences, 16% seen once. Per the germline V gene, CDR1 is SNHLY and CDR2 is FYNNEI. Losses at the gene ends were 4 bases for V and 1 base for J; bases not matched to a gene: 9. CDR3 length equals 16 residues. The sequenced sample consisted of blood, either unsorted or a sorted T cell fraction (not recorded which). The gene calls are TRBV2 and TRBJ2-7, with 8 bases that match TRBD2. The receptor was isolated from a human donor who was either an allogeneic HSCT recipient or a stem cell or donor lymphocyte infusion donor (not recorded which). It is not recorded whose cells these are; they may come from a transplant donor. CDR3 nucleotide sequence: TGTGCCAGCAGTGTAACTAGCGGCGACTTATCCTACGAGCAGTACTTC. It is translated as CASSVTSGDLSYEQYF.